Below are 2 T cell receptor beta chains sequenced from a single sample in a study of cytomegalovirus exposure and HLA in healthy donors. Using immunoSEQ multiplex PCR, the repertoire was profiled, and TCRdb retains in-frame clones only, with some absent. This table holds over 200,000 clones, around 78% found once. The sample consisted of PBMCs. These receptors all stem from a woman aged 18-29 years in good health and CMV-seronegative.

The chain recombines TRBV15 with TRBJ2-7; TRBD1 matches at 10 bases. This CDR3 region has 17 residues. Looked up from germline, CDR1 is LNHNV and CDR2 is YYDKDF (reference sequence). V shed 5 bases and J 1 base; nucleotides not matched to a gene: 11. The CDR3 DNA reads TGTGCCACCAGCCAGCCGGGACAGGGGACCATTTCCTACGAGCAGTACTTC. Protein: CATSQPGQGTISYEQYF.

The chain carries TRBV30 and TRBJ1-1; D is ambiguous. Germline V gene sequence: CDR1 GTSNPN, CDR2 SVGIG (reference sequence). V was cut by 3 bases and J by 1 base, with 12 bases left in between. The CDR3 runs 14 residues. CDR3 nucleotide sequence: TGTGCCTGGAGAGTCGAGTGGGGGAACACTGAAGCTTTCTTT. Its translation: CAWRVEWGNTEAFF. Combining the CDR3 with reference TRBV30 and TRBJ1-1 gives the whole variable domain SQTIHQWPATLVQPVGSPLSLECTVEGTSNPNLYWYRQAAGRGLQLLFYSVGIGQISSEVPQNLSASRPQDRQFILSSKKLLLSDSGFYLCAWRVEWGNTEAFFGQGTRLTVV.